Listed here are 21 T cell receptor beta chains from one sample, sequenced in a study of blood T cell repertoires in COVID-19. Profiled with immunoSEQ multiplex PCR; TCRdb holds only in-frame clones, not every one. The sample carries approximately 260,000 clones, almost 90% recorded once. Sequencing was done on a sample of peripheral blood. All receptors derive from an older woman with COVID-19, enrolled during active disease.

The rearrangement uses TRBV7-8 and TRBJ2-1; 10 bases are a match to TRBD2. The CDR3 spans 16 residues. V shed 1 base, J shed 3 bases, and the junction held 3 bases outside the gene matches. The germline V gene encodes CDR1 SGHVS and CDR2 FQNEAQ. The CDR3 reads CASSLDLAGDYNEQFF. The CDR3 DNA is TGTGCCAGCAGCTTAGACCTAGCGGGGGACTACAATGAGCAGTTCTTC.

The CDR3: CASGLVAGTANEKLFF. For the CDR3, the DNA is TGTGCTAGTGGTTTGGTTGCCGGGACAGCTAATGAAAAACTGTTTTTT. The V and J genes are TRBV12-5 and TRBJ1-4, with TRBD1 identical over 7 bases. This CDR3 spans 16 amino acids. Unmatched junction bases numbered 4, after V lost 0 bases and J lost 3 bases. CDR1 and CDR2 (germline): LGHNT, FRNRAP.

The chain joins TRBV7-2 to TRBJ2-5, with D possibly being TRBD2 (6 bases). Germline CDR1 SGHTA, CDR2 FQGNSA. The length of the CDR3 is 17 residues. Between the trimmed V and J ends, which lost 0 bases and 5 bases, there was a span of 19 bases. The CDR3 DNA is TGTGCCAGCAGCTTAGCGTCTGGGCAGGCGGGGCGGGAGACCCAGTACTTC. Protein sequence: CASSLASGQAGRETQYF.

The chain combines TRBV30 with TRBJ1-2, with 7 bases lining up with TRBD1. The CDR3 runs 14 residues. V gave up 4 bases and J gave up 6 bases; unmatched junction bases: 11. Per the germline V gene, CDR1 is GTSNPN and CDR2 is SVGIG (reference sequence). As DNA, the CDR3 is TGTGCCTGGAAATACTTGACAGGGTTCAATGGCTACACCTTC. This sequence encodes CAWKYLTGFNGYTF. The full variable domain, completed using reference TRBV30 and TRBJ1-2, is SQTIHQWPATLVQPVGSPLSLECTVEGTSNPNLYWYRQAAGRGLQLLFYSVGIGQISSEVPQNLSASRPQDRQFILSSKKLLLSDSGFYLCAWKYLTGFNGYTFGSGTRLTVV.

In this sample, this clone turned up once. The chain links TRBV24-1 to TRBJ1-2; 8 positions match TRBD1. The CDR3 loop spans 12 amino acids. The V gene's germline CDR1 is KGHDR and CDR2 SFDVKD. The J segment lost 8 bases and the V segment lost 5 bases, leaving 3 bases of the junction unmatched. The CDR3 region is CATSAGTGGYTF. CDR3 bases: TGTGCCACCAGTGCCGGGACAGGCGGCTACACCTTC.

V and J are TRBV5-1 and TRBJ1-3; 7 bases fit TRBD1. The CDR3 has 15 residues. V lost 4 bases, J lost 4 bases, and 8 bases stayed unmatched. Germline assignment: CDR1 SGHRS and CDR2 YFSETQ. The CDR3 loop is CASSTTTGKGNTIYF. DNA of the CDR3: TGCGCCAGCAGCACCACGACAGGGAAAGGAAACACCATATATTTT.

The CDR3 nucleotides are TGTGCCAGCACCCGGCGGACGGGAAATGGCTACACCTTC. It yields the protein CASTRRTGNGYTF. This chain joins TRBV2 and TRBJ1-2; D unclear. CDR1 is SNHLY, CDR2 FYNNEI, per germline. V was cut by 7 bases and J by 6 bases, with 15 bases left in between. This CDR3 spans 13 amino acids.

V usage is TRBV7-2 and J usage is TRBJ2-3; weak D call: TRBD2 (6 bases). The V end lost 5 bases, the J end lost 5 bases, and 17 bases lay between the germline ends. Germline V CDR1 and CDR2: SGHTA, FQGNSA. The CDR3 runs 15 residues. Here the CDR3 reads CASSASRGVQDTQYF. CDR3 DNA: TGTGCCAGCAGCGCCTCGCGGGGTGTTCAAGATACGCAGTATTTT.

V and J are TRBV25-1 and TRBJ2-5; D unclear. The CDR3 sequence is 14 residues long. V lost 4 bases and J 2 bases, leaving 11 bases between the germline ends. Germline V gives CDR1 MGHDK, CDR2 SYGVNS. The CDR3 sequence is CASSGPGPQETQYF. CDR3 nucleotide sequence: TGTGCCAGCAGTGGGCCGGGTCCTCAAGAGACCCAGTACTTC.

In DNA form, the CDR3 reads TGTGCCAGCAGGGAGTATTGGCGGAATGAGCAGTTCTTC. As protein: CASREYWRNEQFF. The rearrangement joins TRBV5-8 to TRBJ2-1; unclear D gene. The germline V and J ends were trimmed by 5 bases and 7 bases, with 13 bases remaining between them. The CDR3 totals 13 residues. Per the germline V gene, CDR1 is SGHTS and CDR2 is YDEGEE.

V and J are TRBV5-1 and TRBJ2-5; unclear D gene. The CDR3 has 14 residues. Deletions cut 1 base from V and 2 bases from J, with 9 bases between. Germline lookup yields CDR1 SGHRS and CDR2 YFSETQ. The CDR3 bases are TGCGCCAGCAGCTTGCCCGACTGGCAAGAGACCCAGTACTTC. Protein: CASSLPDWQETQYF. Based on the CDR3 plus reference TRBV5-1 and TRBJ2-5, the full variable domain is KAGVTQTPRYLIKTRGQQVTLSCSPISGHRSVSWYQQTPGQGLQFLFEYFSETQRNKGNFPGRFSGRQFSNSRSEMNVSTLELGDSALYLCASSLPDWQETQYFGPGTRLLVL.

CDR3 sequence: CASSRDPGQGASGYTF. CDR3 nucleotides: TGCGCCAGCAGCCGAGACCCGGGACAGGGGGCGTCTGGCTACACCTTC. This chain connects TRBV4-3 to TRBJ1-2; 12 bases agree with TRBD1. CDR1 is LGHNA, CDR2 YSLEER, per germline. The CDR3 sequence is 16 residues long. The V segment lost 4 bases and the J segment 7 bases; nucleotides outside the gene matches: 10.

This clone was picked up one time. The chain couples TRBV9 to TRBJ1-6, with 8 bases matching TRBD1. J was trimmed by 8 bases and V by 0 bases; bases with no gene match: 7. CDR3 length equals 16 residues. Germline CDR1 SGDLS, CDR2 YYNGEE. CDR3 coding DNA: TGTGCCAGCAGCGTAGCAGGGACAGGAGGGGATTCACCCCTCCACTTT. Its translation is CASSVAGTGGDSPLHF.

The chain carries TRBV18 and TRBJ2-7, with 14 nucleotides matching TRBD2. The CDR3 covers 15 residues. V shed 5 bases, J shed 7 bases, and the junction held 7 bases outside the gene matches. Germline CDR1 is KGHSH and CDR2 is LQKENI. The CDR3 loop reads CASSTTSGGADEQYF. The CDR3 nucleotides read TGTGCCAGCTCAACGACTAGCGGGGGGGCGGATGAGCAGTACTTC.

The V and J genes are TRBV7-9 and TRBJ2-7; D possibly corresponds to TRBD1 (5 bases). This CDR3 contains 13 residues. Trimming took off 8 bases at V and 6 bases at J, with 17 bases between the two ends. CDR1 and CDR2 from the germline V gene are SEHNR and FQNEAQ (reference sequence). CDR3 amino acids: CASGRQGSLEQYF. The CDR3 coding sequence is TGTGCCAGCGGGCGGCAGGGAAGCCTCGAGCAGTACTTC.

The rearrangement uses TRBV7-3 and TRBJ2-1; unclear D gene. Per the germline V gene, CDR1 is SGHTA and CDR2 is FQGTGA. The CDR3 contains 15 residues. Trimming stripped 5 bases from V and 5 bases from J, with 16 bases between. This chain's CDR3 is CASSPGSLPNNEQFF. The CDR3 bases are TGTGCCAGCAGCCCAGGTTCGCTGCCCAACAATGAGCAGTTCTTC.

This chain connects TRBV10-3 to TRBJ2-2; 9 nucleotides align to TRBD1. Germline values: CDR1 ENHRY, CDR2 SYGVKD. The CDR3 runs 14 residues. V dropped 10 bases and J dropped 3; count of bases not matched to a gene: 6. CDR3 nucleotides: TGTGCCAGCTCGGGACAGGGTGACACCGGGGAGCTGTTTTTT. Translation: CASSGQGDTGELFF.

The CDR3 sequence: CASKPGWEDYGYTF. In DNA form, the CDR3 reads TGTGCCAGCAAACCAGGGTGGGAGGACTATGGCTACACCTTC. V is TRBV9 and J is TRBJ1-2, with D possibly matching TRBD1 (5 bases). CDR3 length equals 14 residues. Trimming took 6 bases from V and 3 from J, leaving 15 bases between them. Germline CDR1 and CDR2: SGDLS and YYNGEE.

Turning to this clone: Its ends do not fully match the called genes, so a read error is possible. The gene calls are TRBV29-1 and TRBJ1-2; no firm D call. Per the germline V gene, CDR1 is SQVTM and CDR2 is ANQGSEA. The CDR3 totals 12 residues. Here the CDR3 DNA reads TGCAGCGTTCAAGAGAGGGTCTATGGCTACACCTTC. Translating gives CSVQERVYGYTF.

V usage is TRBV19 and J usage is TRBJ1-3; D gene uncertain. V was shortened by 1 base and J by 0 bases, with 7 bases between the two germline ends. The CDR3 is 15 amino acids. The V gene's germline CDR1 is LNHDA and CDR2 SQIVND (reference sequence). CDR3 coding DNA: TGTGCCAGTAGTATAGGCGTCAACTCTGGAAACACCATATATTTT. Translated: CASSIGVNSGNTIYF.

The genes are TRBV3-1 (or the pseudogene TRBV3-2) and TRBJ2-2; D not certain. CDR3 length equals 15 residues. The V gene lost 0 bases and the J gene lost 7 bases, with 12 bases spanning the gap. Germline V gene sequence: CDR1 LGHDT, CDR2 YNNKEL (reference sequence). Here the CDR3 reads CASSQDPLTGGELFF. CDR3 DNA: TGTGCCAGCAGCCAAGATCCATTGACGGGCGGGGAGCTGTTTTTT.